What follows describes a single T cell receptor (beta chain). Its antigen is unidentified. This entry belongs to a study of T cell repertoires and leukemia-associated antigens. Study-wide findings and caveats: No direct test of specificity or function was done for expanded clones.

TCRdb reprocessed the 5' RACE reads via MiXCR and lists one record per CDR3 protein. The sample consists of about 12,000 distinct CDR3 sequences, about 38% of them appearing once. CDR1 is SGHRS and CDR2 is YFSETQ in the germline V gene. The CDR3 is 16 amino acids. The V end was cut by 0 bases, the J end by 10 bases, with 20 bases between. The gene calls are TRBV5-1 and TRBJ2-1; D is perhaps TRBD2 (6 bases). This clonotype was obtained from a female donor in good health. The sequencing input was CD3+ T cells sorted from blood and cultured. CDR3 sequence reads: CASSLVVAEPQGEQFF. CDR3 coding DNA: TGCGCCAGCAGCTTGGTTGTAGCGGAGCCCCAAGGGGAGCAGTTCTTC.